The T cell receptor (beta chain) described here comes from a study of T cell responses to AZD1222 COVID-19 vaccine. Findings of the study overall: The reported proportion of spike-specific TCRs targeting unmutated variant regions was nearly half. Donors were largely white British and mainly female; clonal diversity was possibly underestimated. The study sampled repertoires only after the peak T cell response.

The assay was immunoSEQ multiplex PCR, and TCRdb's table has in-frame clones only and misses some. The sample lists some 120,000 clones; roughly 90% were seen once. This clone was found once. Its antigen remains unidentified. Timing groups of about 4 and about 12 weeks for second doses were pooled. The CDR3 covers 13 residues. CDR1 is KGHDR and CDR2 is SFDVKD in the germline V gene. Between the trimmed V and J ends, which lost 6 bases and 4 bases, there was a span of 11 bases. This specimen consisted of peripheral blood, obtained 28 days after the second AZD1222 dose. V is TRBV24-1 and J is TRBJ1-1; no clear D. The source is an adult who received the AZD1222 COVID-19 vaccine. CDR3 DNA: TGTGCCACCAGTCCCTCAGTTGGCACTGAAGCTTTCTTT. Protein: CATSPSVGTEAFF.